The present T cell receptor (beta chain) was sequenced within a study of blood T cell repertoires in COVID-19. Study as a whole: The study drew acute and convalescent COVID-19 samples from the United States, Italy and Spain. T cells, B-cell-depleted T cells, or PBMCs provided the cDNA or gDNA that served as material.

Enrolment of Seattle patients took place during active infection, and they were followed longitudinally. The V gene end was trimmed by 6 bases and the J gene end by 4 bases; junction bases not matched to a gene: 7. Germline V gives CDR1 MNHEY, CDR2 SMNVEV (reference sequence). This CDR3 contains 16 residues. This clone appeared a few times. Authors' analysis steps: The authors estimated nucleated cell counts from reference gene primer amplification. Some clones are missing from TCRdb's copy, which holds only in-frame ones; the method was immunoSEQ multiplex PCR. V and J calls and clone size are as listed in that table; D and trimming were resolved from the DNA. This sample has about half a million clones, with roughly 89% found just once.

This rearrangement joins TRBV27 to TRBJ2-2, with 11 bases aligning to TRBD2. The sequenced sample was peripheral blood. This sequence originates from a young man with COVID-19, enrolled during active disease. In DNA, the CDR3 is TGTGCCAGCAGGGTAACCGGGACTAGCGGCACCGGGGAGCTGTTTTTT. Protein: CASRVTGTSGTGELFF.